Reported below is one T cell receptor beta chain. Sequencing was performed with immunoSEQ multiplex PCR; in TCRdb, only in-frame clones are kept and a portion is missing. The sample yields about 30,000 clones, 80% to 90% seen once. Germline loops: CDR1 SGHRS, CDR2 YFSETQ. Trimming removed 2 bases at V and 3 bases at J, with 8 bases between. The CDR3 runs 13 residues. The data were taken from a study of blood T cell repertoires in COVID-19. Background on the study: Sources were T cells, B-cell-depleted T cells, or PBMCs; the material itself was cDNA or gDNA.

The sequencing sample was made of peripheral blood. The receptor was isolated from a human donor in a cohort sampled during active COVID-19. The rearrangement links TRBV5-1 to TRBJ1-1; no reliable D call. DNA of the CDR3: TGCGCCAGCAGCTTCGGGTTCGACACTGAAGCTTTCTTT. Its translation: CASSFGFDTEAFF.